These T cell receptor beta chains were read from a single sample in a study of PD-1 blockade in classical Hodgkin lymphoma. Sequencing was performed with immunoSEQ multiplex PCR; in TCRdb, only in-frame clones are kept and a portion is missing. The table has tens of thousands of clones, 60% to 75% seen once. Material: peripheral blood mononuclear cells (PBMCs), obtained before the fourth cycle of nivolumab. The receptor source for this set is a human donor with classical Hodgkin lymphoma. Each CDR3 is given with its conserved first and last residue. A D gene is named only where the DNA matches it firmly.

j_gene	d_gene	v_gene	CDR3aa	CDR3nt
TRBJ2-1	TRBD1	TRBV19	CASSQEVRGLWFF	TGTGCCAGTAGTCAAGAAGTTAGGGGGCTTTGGTTCTTC
TRBJ2-7	NA	TRBV4-1	CASSQGSRNYEQYF	TGCGCCAGCAGCCAAGGAAGTAGAAACTACGAGCAGTACTTC
TRBJ1-1	NA	TRBV28	CASSLWMAENTEAFF	TGTGCCAGCAGTTTGTGGATGGCGGAGAACACTGAAGCTTTCTTT
TRBJ1-3	NA	TRBV28	CASSLGNTIYF	TGTGCCAGCAGTTTAGGAAACACCATATATTTT
TRBJ2-7	TRBD1	TRBV13	CASSLAGGPYEQYF	TGTGCCAGCAGCTTAGCAGGGGGTCCCTACGAGCAGTACTTC
TRBJ1-1	TRBD1	TRBV6-6	CASSPAPGQGGTEAFF	TGTGCCAGCAGTCCGGCCCCAGGACAGGGTGGGACTGAAGCTTTCTTT
TRBJ2-2	TRBD1	TRBV2	CASSRQGAITGELFF	TGTGCCAGCAGTCGACAGGGGGCAATCACCGGGGAGCTGTTTTTT
TRBJ2-1	NA	TRBV5-3	CASSLLLSNEQFF	TGTGCCAGCAGCTTGCTATTGAGCAATGAGCAGTTCTTC
TRBJ2-2	NA	TRBV5-1	CASSLRRGIADTGELFF	TGCGCCAGCAGCTTGAGGCGGGGCATTGCGGACACCGGGGAGCTGTTTTTT
TRBJ2-3	NA	TRBV19	CASSIPYTGESTDTQYF	TGTGCCAGTAGTATACCGTATACGGGGGAAAGCACAGATACGCAGTATTTT